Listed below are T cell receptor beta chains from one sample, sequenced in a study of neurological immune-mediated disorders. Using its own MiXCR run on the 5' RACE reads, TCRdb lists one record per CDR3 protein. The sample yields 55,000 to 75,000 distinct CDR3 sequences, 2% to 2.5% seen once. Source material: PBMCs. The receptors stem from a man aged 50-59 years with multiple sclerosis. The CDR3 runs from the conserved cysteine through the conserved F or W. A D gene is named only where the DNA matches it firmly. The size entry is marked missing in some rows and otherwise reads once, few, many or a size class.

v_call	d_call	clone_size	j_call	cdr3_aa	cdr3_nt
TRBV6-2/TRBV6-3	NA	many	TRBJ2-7	CASSNGEWAPYEQYF	TGTGCCAGCAGTAACGGGGAGTGGGCGCCCTACGAGCAGTACTTC
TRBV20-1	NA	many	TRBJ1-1	CSAPPRDTNTEAFF	TGCAGTGCCCCTCCCCGGGACACTAACACTGAAGCTTTCTTT
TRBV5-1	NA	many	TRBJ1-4	CASSVLGAGSNEKLFF	TGCGCCAGCAGTGTCCTTGGGGCAGGGAGTAATGAAAAACTGTTTTTT
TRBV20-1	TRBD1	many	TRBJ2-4	CSACRQGGKNIQYF	TGCAGTGCTTGCCGACAGGGGGGCAAAAACATTCAGTACTTC
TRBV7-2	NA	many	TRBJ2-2	CASSSKFTSGPGELFF	TGTGCCAGCAGCTCCAAGTTCACCTCGGGACCTGGGGAGCTGTTTTTT
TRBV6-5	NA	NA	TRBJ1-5	CANSYRDAGAQHF	TGTGCCAACAGTTACCGGGACGCGGGGGCCCAGCATTTT
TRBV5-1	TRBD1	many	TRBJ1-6	CASGTGDSPLHF	TGCGCCAGCGGGACAGGGGATTCACCCCTCCACTTT
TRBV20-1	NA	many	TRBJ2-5	CSARDSRRGQETQYF	TGCAGTGCTAGAGATAGTAGGAGGGGGCAAGAGACCCAGTACTTC
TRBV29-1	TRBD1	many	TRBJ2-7	CSVKQGGSYEQYF	TGCAGCGTTAAACAGGGGGGATCCTACGAGCAGTACTTC
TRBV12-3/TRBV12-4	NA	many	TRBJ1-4	CASSWGPPGTTAEKLFF	TGTGCCAGCAGTTGGGGGCCTCCCGGAACGACTGCTGAAAAACTGTTTTTT
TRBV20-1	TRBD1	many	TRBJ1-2	CSASTGVFNYGYTF	TGCAGTGCTTCGACAGGGGTCTTCAACTATGGCTACACCTTC
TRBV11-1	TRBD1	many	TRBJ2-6	CASSPPTGGPGANVLTF	TGTGCCAGCAGCCCCCCGACAGGGGGCCCTGGGGCCAACGTCCTGACTTTC
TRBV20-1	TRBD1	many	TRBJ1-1	CSARAGGPGTEAFF	TGCAGTGCTAGGGCAGGGGGCCCGGGCACTGAAGCTTTCTTT
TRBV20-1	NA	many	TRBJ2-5	CSARPAETQYF	TGCAGTGCTAGACCGGCGGAGACCCAGTACTTC
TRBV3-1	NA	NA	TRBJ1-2	CASSQDSKGYGYTF	TGTGCCAGCAGCCAAGACTCAAAGGGGTATGGCTACACCTTC
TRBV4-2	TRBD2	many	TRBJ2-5	CASSQATSTQETQYF	TGTGCCAGCAGCCAAGCGACTAGCACCCAAGAGACCCAGTACTTC